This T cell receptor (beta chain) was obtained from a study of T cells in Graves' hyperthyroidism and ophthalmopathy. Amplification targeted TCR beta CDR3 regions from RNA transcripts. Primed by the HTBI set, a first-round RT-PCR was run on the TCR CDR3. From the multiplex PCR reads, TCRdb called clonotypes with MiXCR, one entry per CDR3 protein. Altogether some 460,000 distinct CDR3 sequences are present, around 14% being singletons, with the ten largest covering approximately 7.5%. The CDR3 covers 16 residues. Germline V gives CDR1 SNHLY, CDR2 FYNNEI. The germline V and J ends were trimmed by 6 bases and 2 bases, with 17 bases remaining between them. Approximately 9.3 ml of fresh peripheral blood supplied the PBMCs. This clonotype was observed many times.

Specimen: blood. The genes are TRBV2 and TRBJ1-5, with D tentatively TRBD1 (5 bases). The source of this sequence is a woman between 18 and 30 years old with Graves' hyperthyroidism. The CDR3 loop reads CASSPGIAGGNQPQHF. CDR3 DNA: TGTGCCAGCAGCCCGGGAATTGCGGGGGGCAATCAGCCCCAGCATTTT.